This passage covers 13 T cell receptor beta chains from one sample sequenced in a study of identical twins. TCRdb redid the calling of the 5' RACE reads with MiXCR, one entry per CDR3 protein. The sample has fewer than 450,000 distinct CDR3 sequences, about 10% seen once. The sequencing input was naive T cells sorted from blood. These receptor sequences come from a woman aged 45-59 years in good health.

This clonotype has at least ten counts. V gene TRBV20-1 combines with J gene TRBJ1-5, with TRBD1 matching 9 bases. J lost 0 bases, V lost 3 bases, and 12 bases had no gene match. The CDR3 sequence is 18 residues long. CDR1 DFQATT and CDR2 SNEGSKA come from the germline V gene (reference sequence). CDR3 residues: CSASNFGTGSFSNQPQHF. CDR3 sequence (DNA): TGCAGTGCTAGTAATTTTGGGACAGGGAGTTTTAGCAATCAGCCCCAGCATTTT.

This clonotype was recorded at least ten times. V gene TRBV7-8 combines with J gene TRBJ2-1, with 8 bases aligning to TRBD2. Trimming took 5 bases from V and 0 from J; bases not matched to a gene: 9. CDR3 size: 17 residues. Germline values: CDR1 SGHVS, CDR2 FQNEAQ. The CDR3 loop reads CASSLFLAGSSYNEQFF. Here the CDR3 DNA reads TGTGCCAGCAGCCTTTTTCTAGCGGGCAGCTCCTACAATGAGCAGTTCTTC. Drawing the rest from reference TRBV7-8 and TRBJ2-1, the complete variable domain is GAGVSQSPRYKVAKRGQDVALRCDPISGHVSLFWYQQALGQGPEFLTYFQNEAQLDKSGLPSDRFFAERPEGSVSTLKIQRTQQEDSAVYLCASSLFLAGSSYNEQFFGPGTRLTVL.

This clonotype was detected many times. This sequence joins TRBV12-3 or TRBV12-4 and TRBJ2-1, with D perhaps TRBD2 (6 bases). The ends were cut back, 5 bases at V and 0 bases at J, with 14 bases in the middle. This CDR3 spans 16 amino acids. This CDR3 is CASSPLALNSYNEQFF. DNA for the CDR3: TGTGCCAGCAGTCCACTAGCTCTCAACTCCTACAATGAGCAGTTCTTC.

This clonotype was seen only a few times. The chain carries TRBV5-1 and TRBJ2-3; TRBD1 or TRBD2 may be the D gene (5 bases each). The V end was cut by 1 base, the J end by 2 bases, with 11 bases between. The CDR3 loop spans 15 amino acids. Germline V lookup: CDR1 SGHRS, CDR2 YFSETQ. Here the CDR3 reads CASSLRGDYTDTQYF. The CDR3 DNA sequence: TGCGCCAGCAGCTTGAGAGGGGATTACACAGATACGCAGTATTTT.

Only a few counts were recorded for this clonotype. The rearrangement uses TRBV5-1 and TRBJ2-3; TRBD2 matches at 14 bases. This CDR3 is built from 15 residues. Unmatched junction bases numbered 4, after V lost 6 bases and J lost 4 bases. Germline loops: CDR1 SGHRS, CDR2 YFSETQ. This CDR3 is CASNPGLAGADTQYF. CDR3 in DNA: TGCGCCAGCAATCCGGGACTAGCGGGAGCAGATACGCAGTATTTT.

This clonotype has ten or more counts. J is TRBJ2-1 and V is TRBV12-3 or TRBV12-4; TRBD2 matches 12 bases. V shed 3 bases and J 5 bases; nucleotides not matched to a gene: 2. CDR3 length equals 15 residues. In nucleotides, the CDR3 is TGTGCCAGCAGTTTCGGACTAGCGGGAAACAATGAGCAGTTCTTC. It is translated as CASSFGLAGNNEQFF.

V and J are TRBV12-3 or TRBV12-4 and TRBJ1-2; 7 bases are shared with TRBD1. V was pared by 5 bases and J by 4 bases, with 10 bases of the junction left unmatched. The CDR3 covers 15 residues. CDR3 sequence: CASSPRDSWAYGYTF. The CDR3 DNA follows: TGTGCCAGCAGTCCACGGGACAGTTGGGCCTATGGCTACACCTTC.

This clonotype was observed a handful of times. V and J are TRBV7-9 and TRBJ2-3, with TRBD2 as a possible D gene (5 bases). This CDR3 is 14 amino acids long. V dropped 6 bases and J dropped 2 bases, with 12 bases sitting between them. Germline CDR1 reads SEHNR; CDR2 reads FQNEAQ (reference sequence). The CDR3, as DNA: TGTGCCAGCAGGAGCCCGGGATACACAGATACGCAGTATTTT. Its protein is CASRSPGYTDTQYF. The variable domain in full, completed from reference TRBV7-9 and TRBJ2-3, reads DTGVSQNPRHKITKRGQNVTFRCDPISEHNRLYWYRQTLGQGPEFLTYFQNEAQLEKSRLLSDRFSAERPKGSFSTLEIQRTEQGDSAMYLCASRSPGYTDTQYFGPGTRLTVL.

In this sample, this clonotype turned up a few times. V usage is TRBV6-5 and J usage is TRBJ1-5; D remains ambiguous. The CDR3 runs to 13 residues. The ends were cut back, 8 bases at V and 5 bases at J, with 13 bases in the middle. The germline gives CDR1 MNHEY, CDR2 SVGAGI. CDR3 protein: CASGVGGDQPQHF. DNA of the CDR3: TGTGCCAGCGGTGTGGGAGGAGATCAGCCCCAGCATTTT.

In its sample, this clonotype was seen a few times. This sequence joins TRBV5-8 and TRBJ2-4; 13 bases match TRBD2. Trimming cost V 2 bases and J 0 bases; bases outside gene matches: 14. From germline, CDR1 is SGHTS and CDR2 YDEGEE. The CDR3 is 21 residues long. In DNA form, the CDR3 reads TGTGCCAGCAGCTTTACTAGCGGGAGGGCGGGGGCCCTCATAGCCAAAAACATTCAGTACTTC. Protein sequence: CASSFTSGRAGALIAKNIQYF.

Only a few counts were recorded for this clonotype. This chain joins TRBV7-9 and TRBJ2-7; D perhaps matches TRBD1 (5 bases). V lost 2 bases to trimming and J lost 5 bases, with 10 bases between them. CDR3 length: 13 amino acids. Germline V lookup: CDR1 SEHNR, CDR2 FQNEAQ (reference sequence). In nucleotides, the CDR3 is TGTGCCAGCAGCTTACCAGGGCAAAACGAGCAGTACGTC. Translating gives CASSLPGQNEQYV.

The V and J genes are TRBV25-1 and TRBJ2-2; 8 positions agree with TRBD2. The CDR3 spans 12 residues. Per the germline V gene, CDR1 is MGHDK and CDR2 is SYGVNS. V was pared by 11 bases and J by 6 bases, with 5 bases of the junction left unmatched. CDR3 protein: CAFRSGAGELFF. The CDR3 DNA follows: TGTGCCTTTCGTAGCGGGGCCGGGGAGCTGTTTTTT. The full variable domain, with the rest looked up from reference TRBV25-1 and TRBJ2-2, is EADIYQTPRYLVIGTGKKITLECSQTMGHDKMYWYQQDPGMELHLIHYSYGVNSTEKGDLSSESTVSRIRTEHFPLTLESARPSHTSQYLCAFRSGAGELFFGEGSRLTVL.

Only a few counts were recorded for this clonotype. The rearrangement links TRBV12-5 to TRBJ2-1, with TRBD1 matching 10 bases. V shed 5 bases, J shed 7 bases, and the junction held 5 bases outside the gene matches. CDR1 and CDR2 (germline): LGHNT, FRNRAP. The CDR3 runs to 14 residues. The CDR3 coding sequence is TGTGCTAGTGGTCTATGGGACAGGGGTAATGAGCAGTTCTTC. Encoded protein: CASGLWDRGNEQFF. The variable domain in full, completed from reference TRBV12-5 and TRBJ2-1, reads DARVTQTPRHKVTEMGQEVTMRCQPILGHNTVFWYRQTMMQGLELLAYFRNRAPLDDSGMPKDRFSAEMPDATLATLKIQPSEPRDSAVYFCASGLWDRGNEQFFGPGTRLTVL.